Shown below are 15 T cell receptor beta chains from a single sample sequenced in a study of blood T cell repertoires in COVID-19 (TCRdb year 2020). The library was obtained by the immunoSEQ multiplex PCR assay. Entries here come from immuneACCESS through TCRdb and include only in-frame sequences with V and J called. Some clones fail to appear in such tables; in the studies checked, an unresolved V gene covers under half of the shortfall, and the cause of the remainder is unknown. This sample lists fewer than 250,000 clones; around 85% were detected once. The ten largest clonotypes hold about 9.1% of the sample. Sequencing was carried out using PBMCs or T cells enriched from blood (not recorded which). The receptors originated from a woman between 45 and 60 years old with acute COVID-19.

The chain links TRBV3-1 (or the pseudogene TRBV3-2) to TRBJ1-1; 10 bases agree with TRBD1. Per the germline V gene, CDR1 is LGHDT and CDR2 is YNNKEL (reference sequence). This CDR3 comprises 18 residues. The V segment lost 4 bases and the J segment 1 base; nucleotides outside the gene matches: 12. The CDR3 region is CASSPLPRQGAWNTEAFF. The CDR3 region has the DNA TGTGCCAGCAGCCCTTTGCCCCGACAGGGGGCGTGGAACACTGAAGCTTTCTTT.

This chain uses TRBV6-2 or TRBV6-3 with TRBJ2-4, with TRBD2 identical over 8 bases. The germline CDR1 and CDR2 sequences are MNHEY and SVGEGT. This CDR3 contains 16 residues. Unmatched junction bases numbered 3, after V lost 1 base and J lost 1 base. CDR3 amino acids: CASSYFKRGAKNIQYF. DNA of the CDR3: TGTGCCAGCAGTTACTTTAAGCGGGGGGCCAAAAACATTCAGTACTTC.

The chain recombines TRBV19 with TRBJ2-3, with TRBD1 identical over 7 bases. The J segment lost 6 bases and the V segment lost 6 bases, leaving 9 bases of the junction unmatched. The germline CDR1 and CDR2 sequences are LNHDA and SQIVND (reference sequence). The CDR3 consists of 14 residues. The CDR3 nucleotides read TGTGCCAGTAGCACAGGGGTAATAGGGGATACGCAGTATTTT. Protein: CASSTGVIGDTQYF.

The CDR3 DNA is TGTGCCAGCTCACCAGCGGTAGTAGAGACCCAGTACTTC. This translates into CASSPAVVETQYF. The chain couples TRBV18 to TRBJ2-5; D not resolved. V lost 2 bases and J 4 bases, leaving 8 bases between the germline ends. CDR1 is KGHSH, CDR2 LQKENI, per germline. This CDR3 contains 13 residues.

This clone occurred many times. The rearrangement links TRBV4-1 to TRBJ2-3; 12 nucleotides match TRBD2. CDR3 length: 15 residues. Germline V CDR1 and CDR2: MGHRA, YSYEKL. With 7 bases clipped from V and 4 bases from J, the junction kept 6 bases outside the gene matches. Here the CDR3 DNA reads TGCGCCAGCACCGCGACTAGCGGGGGTGCAGATACGCAGTATTTT. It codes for CASTATSGGADTQYF.

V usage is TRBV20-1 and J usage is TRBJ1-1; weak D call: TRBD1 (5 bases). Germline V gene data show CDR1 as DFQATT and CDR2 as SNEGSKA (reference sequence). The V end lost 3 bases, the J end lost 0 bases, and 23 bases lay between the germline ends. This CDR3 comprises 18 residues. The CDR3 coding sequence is TGCAGTGCTAGTTTAGGGGAAACTCGAGGCCGAATGAACACTGAAGCTTTCTTT. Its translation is CSASLGETRGRMNTEAFF.

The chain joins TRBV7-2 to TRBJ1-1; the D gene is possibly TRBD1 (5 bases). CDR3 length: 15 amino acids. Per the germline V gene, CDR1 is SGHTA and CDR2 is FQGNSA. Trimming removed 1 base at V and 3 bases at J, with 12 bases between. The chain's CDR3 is CASSLEIGGYTEAFF. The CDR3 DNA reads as TGTGCCAGCAGCTTAGAAATCGGGGGTTACACTGAAGCTTTCTTT.

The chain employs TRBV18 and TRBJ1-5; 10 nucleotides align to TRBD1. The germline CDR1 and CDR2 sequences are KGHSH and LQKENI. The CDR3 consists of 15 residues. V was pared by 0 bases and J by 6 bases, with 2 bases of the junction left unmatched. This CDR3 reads CASSPPGTGVQPQHF. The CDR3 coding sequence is TGTGCCAGCTCACCACCTGGGACAGGGGTTCAGCCCCAGCATTTT.

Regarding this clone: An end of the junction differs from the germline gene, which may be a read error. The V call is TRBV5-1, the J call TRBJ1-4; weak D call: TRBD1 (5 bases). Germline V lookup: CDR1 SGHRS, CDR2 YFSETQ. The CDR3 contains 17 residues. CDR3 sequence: CASSLAGGITTNKKLFF. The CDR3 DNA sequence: TGCGCCAGCAGCTTGGCCGGGGGGATAACAACTAATAAAAAACTGTTTTTT.

The CDR3 here is CAISEPQSGFALHF. CDR3 DNA: TGTGCCATCAGTGAGCCACAATCAGGTTTTGCCCTCCACTTT. V and J are TRBV10-3 and TRBJ1-6; D uncertain. CDR1 is ENHRY, CDR2 SYGVKD, per germline. This CDR3 has 14 amino acids. Trimming removed 2 bases from V and 14 bases from J, with 16 bases in between.

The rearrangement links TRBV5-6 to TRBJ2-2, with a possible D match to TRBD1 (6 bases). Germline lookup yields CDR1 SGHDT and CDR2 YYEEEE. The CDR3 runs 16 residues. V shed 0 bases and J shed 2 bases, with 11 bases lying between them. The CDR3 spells CASSLGLGQNTGELFF. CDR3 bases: TGTGCCAGCAGCTTGGGGTTGGGACAAAACACCGGGGAGCTGTTTTTT.

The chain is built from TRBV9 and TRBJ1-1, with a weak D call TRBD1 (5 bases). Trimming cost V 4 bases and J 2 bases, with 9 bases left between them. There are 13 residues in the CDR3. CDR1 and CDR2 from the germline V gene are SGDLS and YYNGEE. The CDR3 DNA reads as TGTGCCAGCAGCATACAGGCAAACACTGAAGCTTTCTTT. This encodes CASSIQANTEAFF.

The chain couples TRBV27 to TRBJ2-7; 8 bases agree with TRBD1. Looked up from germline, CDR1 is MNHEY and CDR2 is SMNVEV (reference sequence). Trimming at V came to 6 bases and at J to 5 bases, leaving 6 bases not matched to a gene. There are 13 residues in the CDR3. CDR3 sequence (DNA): TGTGCCAGCAGGAGACACAGGGGGGACGAGCAGTACTTC. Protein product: CASRRHRGDEQYF.

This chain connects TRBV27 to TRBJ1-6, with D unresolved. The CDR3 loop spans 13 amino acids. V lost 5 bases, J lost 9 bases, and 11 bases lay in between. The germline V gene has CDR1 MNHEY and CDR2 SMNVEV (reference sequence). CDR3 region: CASSAVEGSPLHF. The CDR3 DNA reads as TGTGCCAGCAGTGCTGTGGAGGGTTCACCCCTCCACTTT.

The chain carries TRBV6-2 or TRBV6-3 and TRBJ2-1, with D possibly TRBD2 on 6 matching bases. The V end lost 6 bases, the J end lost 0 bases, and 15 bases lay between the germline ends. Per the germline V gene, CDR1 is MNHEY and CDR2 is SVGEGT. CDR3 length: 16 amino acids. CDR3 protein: CASSRRDWTSYNEQFF. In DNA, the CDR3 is TGTGCCAGCAGCAGGCGGGACTGGACCTCCTACAATGAGCAGTTCTTC.